One and the same sample provided the 7 T cell receptor beta chains below, sequenced in a study of CD8 T cells in ankylosing spondylitis. MiXCR, run by TCRdb on the 5' RACE reads, gives a single entry per CDR3 protein. This table has more than 150,000 distinct CDR3 sequences, under 15% appearing once. Sequencing was performed on blood, either unsorted or a sorted T cell fraction (not recorded which). The receptors here all came from a female donor with ankylosing spondylitis or in good health (not recorded which).

This clonotype was seen repeatedly, ten times or more. The gene calls are TRBV7-2 and TRBJ1-2, with D perhaps TRBD1 (6 bases). The V gene lost 5 bases and the J gene lost 7 bases, with 14 bases spanning the gap. CDR3 length: 13 residues. Germline CDR1 and CDR2: SGHTA and FQGNSA. The CDR3 DNA sequence: TGTGCCAGCAGCCTGGACAGCCCTAGTGGCTACACCTTC. Translation gives CASSLDSPSGYTF. Full variable domain (outside the CDR3, taken from reference TRBV7-2 and TRBJ1-2): GAGVSQSPSNKVTEKGKDVELRCDPISGHTALYWYRQSLGQGLEFLIYFQGNSAPDKSGLPSDRFSAERTGGSVSTLTIQRTQQEDSAVYLCASSLDSPSGYTFGSGTRLTVV.

This clonotype rates as medium-sized. This rearrangement joins TRBV5-6 to TRBJ1-6; D is ambiguous. Germline V CDR1 and CDR2: SGHDT, YYEEEE. CDR3 length: 17 amino acids. V was cut by 2 bases and J by 3 bases, with 15 bases left in between. This CDR3 reads CASSLKRAANYNSPLHF. CDR3 DNA sequence: TGTGCCAGCAGCTTAAAACGGGCAGCCAACTATAATTCACCCCTCCACTTT.

This clonotype was recorded many times. The chain combines TRBV12-3 or TRBV12-4 with TRBJ1-5; no firm D call. Trimming stripped 6 bases from V and 5 bases from J, with 11 bases between. This CDR3 is 13 amino acids long. Written as DNA, the CDR3 is TGTGCCAGCAGCCTCGACGCGGATCAGCCCCAGCATTTT. Its translation is CASSLDADQPQHF.

The rearrangement links TRBV19 to TRBJ1-2, with D tentatively TRBD1 (6 bases). Between the trimmed V and J ends, which lost 7 bases and 4 bases, there was a span of 13 bases. The CDR3 has 13 residues. The germline V gene encodes CDR1 LNHDA and CDR2 SQIVND (reference sequence). CDR3 sequence reads: CASKTDSSYGYTF. The CDR3, as DNA: TGTGCCAGTAAGACGGACAGTAGCTATGGCTACACCTTC.

This clonotype was recorded many times. V and J are TRBV7-9 and TRBJ1-1, with TRBD1 identical over 7 bases. V was pared by 5 bases and J by 8 bases, with 5 bases of the junction left unmatched. Germline V gives CDR1 SEHNR, CDR2 FQNEAQ (reference sequence). The CDR3 has 12 amino acids. The CDR3 loop is CASSRTGTEAFF. The CDR3 DNA reads TGTGCCAGCAGCCGGACAGGAACGGAAGCTTTCTTT.

This clonotype has ten or more counts. The genes are TRBV7-8 and TRBJ1-1; the D gene is possibly TRBD1 (5 bases). Trimming shortened V by 3 bases and J by 5 bases, and 19 bases separated the two germline ends. Germline V lookup: CDR1 SGHVS, CDR2 FQNEAQ. The CDR3 covers 16 residues. The CDR3 region is CASSLVPEGQRTEAFF. CDR3 DNA: TGTGCCAGCAGCTTGGTACCTGAGGGGCAAAGGACTGAAGCTTTCTTT. The full variable domain, rest sourced from reference TRBV7-8 and TRBJ1-1, is GAGVSQSPRYKVAKRGQDVALRCDPISGHVSLFWYQQALGQGPEFLTYFQNEAQLDKSGLPSDRFFAERPEGSVSTLKIQRTQQEDSAVYLCASSLVPEGQRTEAFFGQGTRLTVV.

This clonotype has ten or more counts. CDR3 amino acids: CASSQATGAGYGYTF. The CDR3 region has the DNA TGTGCCAGCAGCCAGGCGACAGGGGCAGGCTATGGCTACACCTTC. This chain joins TRBV3-1 and TRBJ1-2; 8 nucleotides line up with TRBD1. This CDR3 region has 15 residues. From germline, CDR1 is LGHDT and CDR2 YNNKEL (reference sequence). Unmatched junction bases numbered 7, after V lost 3 bases and J lost 4 bases.